This is a list of T cell receptor beta chains from one sample in a study of cytomegalovirus exposure and HLA in healthy donors. The method was immunoSEQ multiplex PCR; TCRdb's version includes in-frame clones alone and lacks a portion of them. Among about 74,000 clones, approximately 94% were seen once, and the ten largest hold about 2.1%. Material for sequencing was PBMCs. These receptors were taken from a woman under 30 in good health and CMV-seropositive. CDR3s include the opening cysteine and the closing phenylalanine or tryptophan. The D gene is left open where the match is weak. Only some rows state a clone size, as once, few, many or a class for expanded clones.

clone size	D gene	J gene	V gene	CDR3 protein	CDR3 DNA
-	-	TRBJ2-5	TRBV19	CASSMQGQETQYF	TGTGCCAGTAGTATGCAGGGCCAAGAGACCCAGTACTTC
-	TRBD1	TRBJ1-2	TRBV11-2	CASSQTSRQGAEGYTF	TGTGCCAGCAGCCAGACCTCTCGACAGGGGGCGGAGGGCTACACCTTC
-	-	TRBJ2-7	TRBV12-5	CASGLVRGEQYF	TGTGCTAGTGGTTTGGTACGAGGGGAGCAGTACTTC
-	-	TRBJ1-1	TRBV7-8	CASSLALTGNTEAFF	TGTGCCAGCAGCTTGGCCCTGACAGGTAACACTGAAGCTTTCTTT
once	-	TRBJ2-7	TRBV13	CASSLTRGAEQYF	TGTGCCAGCAGCTTAACCAGGGGAGCCGAGCAGTACTTC
few	-	TRBJ1-2	TRBV15	CATSSDRRLSNYGYTF	TGTGCCACCAGCAGTGACAGGCGCCTCTCTAACTATGGCTACACCTTC
-	TRBD2	TRBJ2-7	TRBV15	CATSRRPGLPGIEQYF	TGTGCCACCAGCAGGCGTCCGGGACTACCGGGGATCGAGCAGTACTTC
once	-	TRBJ2-1	TRBV19	CASGGAGQAFNEQFF	TGTGCCAGTGGGGGTGCGGGGCAGGCGTTCAATGAGCAGTTCTTC
once	TRBD2	TRBJ2-3	TRBV6-1	CATYSGRPTDTQYF	TGTGCCACCTATAGCGGGAGACCCACAGATACGCAGTATTTT
-	TRBD1	TRBJ2-7	TRBV4-3	CASSQDRDSYEQYF	TGCGCCAGCAGCCAGGACAGGGACTCCTACGAGCAGTACTTC
-	-	TRBJ1-1	TRBV30	CAWSVRGGYEAFF	TGTGCCTGGAGTGTACGAGGGGGATATGAAGCTTTCTTT
-	-	TRBJ1-4	TRBV10-2	CASSNSGQGGDEKLFF	TGCGCCAGCAGTAATTCCGGCCAGGGTGGGGATGAAAAACTGTTTTTT
-	TRBD1	TRBJ1-2	TRBV18	CASSPGQDATF	TGTGCCAGCTCTCCGGGACAGGACGCGACCTTC
-	TRBD1	TRBJ2-7	TRBV5-1	CASSRGTGDSYEQYF	TGCGCCAGCAGCAGAGGGACAGGCGATTCCTACGAGCAGTACTTC
-	-	TRBJ1-4	TRBV7-8	CASSLGRGYGEKLFF	TGTGCCAGCAGCTTAGGCAGGGGCTACGGTGAAAAACTGTTTTTT
-	-	TRBJ2-2	TRBV6-1	CASSEQANTGELFF	TGTGCCAGCAGTGAACAGGCTAACACCGGGGAGCTGTTTTTT
-	TRBD1	TRBJ2-3	TRBV6-1	CASSGTGGADTQYF	TGTGCCAGCAGTGGGACAGGGGGTGCAGATACGCAGTATTTT
-	-	TRBJ1-1	TRBV27	CASTPQLGRAAFF	TGTGCCAGCACCCCTCAGTTGGGGCGTGCAGCTTTCTTT
-	-	TRBJ2-2	TRBV2	CASSELGDTGKLFF	TGTGCCAGCAGTGAACTGGGCGACACCGGGAAGCTGTTTTTT
-	-	TRBJ1-5	TRBV2	CASSGGRNSNQPQHF	TGTGCCAGCAGTGGTGGCAGGAATAGCAATCAGCCCCAGCATTTT
-	-	TRBJ2-7	TRBV19	CASSQNPYYEQYF	TGTGCCAGTAGTCAAAACCCCTACTACGAGCAGTACTTC
-	-	TRBJ1-5	TRBV19	CASSFGRGARYQPQHF	TGTGCCAGTAGTTTTGGCCGGGGGGCGCGGTATCAGCCCCAGCATTTT
-	-	TRBJ1-1	TRBV4-1	CASSRGPGDTEAFF	TGCGCCAGCAGCCGCGGTCCGGGGGACACTGAAGCTTTCTTT
-	TRBD2	TRBJ2-3	TRBV2	CASKGLAGGISTDTQYF	TGTGCCAGCAAAGGACTAGCGGGGGGCATTAGCACAGATACGCAGTATTTT
-	TRBD1	TRBJ1-1	TRBV5-4	CASSLDEGANTEAFF	TGTGCCAGCAGCTTGGATGAGGGGGCGAACACTGAAGCTTTCTTT
-	TRBD1	TRBJ1-6	TRBV2	CASSGQGESPLHF	TGTGCCAGCAGTGGACAGGGAGAATCACCCCTCCACTTT
-	-	TRBJ2-3	TRBV12-2	CASRLALGGDRTDTQYF	TGTGCAAGTCGCTTAGCGTTGGGGGGGGACCGCACAGATACGCAGTATTTT
-	-	TRBJ2-2	TRBV11-3	CASSLATGMNTGELFF	TGTGCCAGCAGCTTAGCGACAGGAATGAACACCGGGGAGCTGTTTTTT
-	-	TRBJ2-7	TRBV4-2	CASSQDSSVPYEQYF	TGTGCCAGCAGCCAAGATTCTAGCGTCCCCTACGAGCAGTACTTC
-	-	TRBJ2-7	TRBV5-4	CASSGPYEQYF	TGTGCCAGCAGCGGGCCCTACGAGCAGTACTTC
-	-	TRBJ1-4	TRBV4-1	CASSQSGTGRVDEKLFF	TGCGCCAGCAGCCAATCCGGGACGGGGAGGGTGGACGAAAAACTGTTTTTT
-	-	TRBJ2-3	TRBV1	CTSSQVSWAGGPNTQYF	TGCACCAGCAGCCAAGTGTCCTGGGCGGGGGGTCCAAATACGCAGTATTTT
once	-	TRBJ1-3	TRBV19	CASGRTSGNTIYF	TGTGCCAGTGGAAGGACTTCTGGAAACACCATATATTTT
-	-	TRBJ1-2	TRBV30	CAWIIEWGYTF	TGTGCCTGGATAATTGAGTGGGGCTACACCTTC
once	TRBD2	TRBJ2-5	TRBV4-2	CASSDLNLAGQETQYF	TGTGCCAGCAGCGATTTAAATCTAGCGGGGCAAGAGACCCAGTACTTC
-	TRBD2	TRBJ2-3	TRBV6-4	CASSERAGAPADTQYF	TGTGCCAGCAGTGAAAGAGCGGGAGCCCCGGCAGATACGCAGTATTTT
-	TRBD2	TRBJ2-7	TRBV5-1	CASSLRPRDYYEQYF	TGCGCCAGCAGCTTACGGCCGAGGGACTACTACGAGCAGTACTTC
-	-	TRBJ1-5	TRBV15	CATSRDQGVSQPQHF	TGTGCCACCAGCAGAGATCAAGGAGTCTCTCAGCCCCAGCATTTT
-	-	TRBJ2-3	TRBV11-2	CASSLVGASTDTQYF	TGTGCCAGCAGCTTAGTTGGAGCTAGCACAGATACGCAGTATTTT
-	TRBD2	TRBJ2-4	TRBV27	CASTLATLAKNIQYF	TGTGCCAGCACACTAGCGACTCTAGCCAAAAACATTCAGTACTTC
few	TRBD2	TRBJ2-7	TRBV7-2	CASSLVGGGVIYEQYF	TGTGCCAGCAGCTTAGTAGGTGGGGGGGTGATCTACGAGCAGTACTTC
-	-	TRBJ1-1	TRBV2	CASRADRNTEAFF	TGTGCCAGCAGAGCCGACAGGAACACTGAAGCTTTCTTT